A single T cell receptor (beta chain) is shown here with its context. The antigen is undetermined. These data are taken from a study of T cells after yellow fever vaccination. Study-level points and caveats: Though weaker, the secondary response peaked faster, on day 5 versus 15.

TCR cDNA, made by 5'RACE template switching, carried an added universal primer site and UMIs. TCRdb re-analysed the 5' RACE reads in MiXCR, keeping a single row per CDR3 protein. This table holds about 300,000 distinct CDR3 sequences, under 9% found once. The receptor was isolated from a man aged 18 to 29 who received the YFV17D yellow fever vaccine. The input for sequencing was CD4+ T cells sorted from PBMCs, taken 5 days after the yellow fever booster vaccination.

DNA of the CDR3: TGTGCCAGCTCACTCCAGACAGGGATCACAGATACGCAGTATTTT. This translates into CASSLQTGITDTQYF. The rearrangement links TRBV18 to TRBJ2-3; 7 nucleotides align to TRBD1. The V gene end was trimmed by 4 bases and the J gene end by 2 bases; junction bases not matched to a gene: 6. The germline CDR1 and CDR2 sequences are KGHSH and LQKENI. CDR3 length equals 15 residues.